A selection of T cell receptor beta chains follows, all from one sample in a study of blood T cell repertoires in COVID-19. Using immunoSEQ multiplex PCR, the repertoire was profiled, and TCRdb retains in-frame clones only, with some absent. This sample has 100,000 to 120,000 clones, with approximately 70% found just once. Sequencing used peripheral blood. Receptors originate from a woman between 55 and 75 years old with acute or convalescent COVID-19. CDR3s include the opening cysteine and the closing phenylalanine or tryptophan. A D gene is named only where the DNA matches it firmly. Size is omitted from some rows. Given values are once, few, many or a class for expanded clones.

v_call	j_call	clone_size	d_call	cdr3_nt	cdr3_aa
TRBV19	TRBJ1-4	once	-	TGTGCCAGTAGCAAACGGACAGTTTTTAATGAAAAACTGTTTTTT	CASSKRTVFNEKLFF
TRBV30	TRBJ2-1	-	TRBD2	TGTGCCTGGAATGGGAGGGCCTACAATGAGCAGTTCTTC	CAWNGRAYNEQFF
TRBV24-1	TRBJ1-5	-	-	TGTGCCACCAGTGGGGGGGAATATAGCAATCAGCCCCAGCATTTT	CATSGGEYSNQPQHF
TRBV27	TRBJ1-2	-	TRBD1	TGTGCCAGCAGTAAAACTCAGACAGGGAATGCAAGATTTTCCTATGGCTACACCTTC	CASSKTQTGNARFSYGYTF
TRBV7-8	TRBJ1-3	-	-	TGTGCCAGCAGCTTAAATAGCGGATCTGGAAACACCATATATTTT	CASSLNSGSGNTIYF
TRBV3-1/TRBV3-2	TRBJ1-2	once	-	TGTGCCAGCAGCCAAGGGGAGAGAGGCTACACCTTC	CASSQGERGYTF
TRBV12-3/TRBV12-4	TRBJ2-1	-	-	TGTGCCAGCCGGACAAACAATGAGCAGTTCTTC	CASRTNNEQFF
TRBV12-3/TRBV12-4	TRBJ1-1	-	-	TGTGCCAGCAGTTCAGGACTTTCTCGGGAAGCTTTCTTT	CASSSGLSREAFF
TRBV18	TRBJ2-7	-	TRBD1	TGTGCCAGCTCACCAGCGCCGGGACAGAGGTTATACGAGCAGTACTTC	CASSPAPGQRLYEQYF
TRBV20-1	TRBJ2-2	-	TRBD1	TGCAGTGCTAGTAGGACAGGGGTCCCCGGGGAGCTGTTTTTT	CSASRTGVPGELFF
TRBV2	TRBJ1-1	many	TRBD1	TGTGCCAGCAGAGCAGGGACAGCGAAATTGAACACTGAAGCTTTCTTT	CASRAGTAKLNTEAFF
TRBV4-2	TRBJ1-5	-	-	TGTGCCAGCAGCCAAGTAGATCAGGGTTTAGGACAGCCCCAGCATTTT	CASSQVDQGLGQPQHF
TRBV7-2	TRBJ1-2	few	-	TGTGCCAGCAGCCCGACCAACTCGGGTGGCTACACCTTC	CASSPTNSGGYTF
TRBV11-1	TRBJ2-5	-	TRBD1	TGTGCCAGCAGCCCCGGAACAGGGGTCGAGAAGACCCAGTACTTC	CASSPGTGVEKTQYF
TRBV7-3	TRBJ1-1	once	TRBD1	TGTGCCAGCAGCTTGGACAGGCAAACTGAAGCTTTCTTT	CASSLDRQTEAFF
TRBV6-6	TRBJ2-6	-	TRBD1	TGTGCCAGCAGTCCCCAGGGGGTCGGCTCTGGGGCCAACGTCCTGACTTTC	CASSPQGVGSGANVLTF
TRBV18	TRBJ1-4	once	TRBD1	TGTGCCAGCTCACCGAGAGGACAGGTTAATGAAAAACTGTTTTTT	CASSPRGQVNEKLFF
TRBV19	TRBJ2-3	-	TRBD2	TGTGCCAGTAGTATTCAGCGGGGGGGCTCAGATACGCAGTATTTT	CASSIQRGGSDTQYF
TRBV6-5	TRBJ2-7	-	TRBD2	TGTGCCAGCAGGTTTGTGCGGGGGGCCTACGAGCAGTACTTC	CASRFVRGAYEQYF
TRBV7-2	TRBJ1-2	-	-	TGTGCCAGCAGCTCCCCTGGGGGGAGGTATGGTGGCTACACCTTC	CASSSPGGRYGGYTF
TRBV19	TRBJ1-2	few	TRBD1	TGTGCCAGTAGTAAGTGGCAGGGGGTCGGCTACACCTTC	CASSKWQGVGYTF
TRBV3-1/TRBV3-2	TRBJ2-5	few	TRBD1	TGTGCCAGCAGCCAAGAAGGGGGCCAGACCCAGTACTTC	CASSQEGGQTQYF
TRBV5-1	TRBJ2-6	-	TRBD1	TGCGCCAGCAGCGAACAGGGGGCCCCTGGGGCCAACGTCCTGACTTTC	CASSEQGAPGANVLTF
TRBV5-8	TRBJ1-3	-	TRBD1	TGTGCCAGCAGCTCAAGAGGGGGACAGGGAGGTTCTGGAAACACCATATATTTT	CASSSRGGQGGSGNTIYF
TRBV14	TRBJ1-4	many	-	TGTGCCAGCAGCCAAGCGATAGGTCCGGGGGGGCAACTGTTTTTT	CASSQAIGPGGQLFF
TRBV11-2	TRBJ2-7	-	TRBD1	TGTGCCAGCAGCCCTTATACAGGGGTAGTAGGAGAGCAGTACTTC	CASSPYTGVVGEQYF
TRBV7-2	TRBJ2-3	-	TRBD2	TGTGCCAGCAGCTTACGGGGGGGAAGACCCACAGATACGCAGTATTTT	CASSLRGGRPTDTQYF
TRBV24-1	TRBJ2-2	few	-	TGTGCCACCAGTGAGTCGGTGACAAAGGAGCTGTTTTTT	CATSESVTKELFF
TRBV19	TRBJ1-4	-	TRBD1	TGTGCCAGTAGACCAACAGGGGGCACGGAAAAACTGTTTTTT	CASRPTGGTEKLFF
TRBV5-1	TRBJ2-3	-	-	TGCGCCAGCAGAATTGGAGGGGGCGCAGGCACAGATACGCAGTATTTT	CASRIGGGAGTDTQYF
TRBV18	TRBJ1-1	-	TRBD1	TGTGCCAGCTCACCGGGACAGGGCACTGAAGCTTTCTTT	CASSPGQGTEAFF
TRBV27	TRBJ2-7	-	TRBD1	TGTGCCAGCAGTGTTTCCACGACAGGGGTCCACGAGCAGTACTTC	CASSVSTTGVHEQYF
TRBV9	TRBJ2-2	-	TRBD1	TGTGCCAGCAGCTTCATCCGGGACAGGGTAGGGGTAGGGGAGCTGTTTTTT	CASSFIRDRVGVGELFF
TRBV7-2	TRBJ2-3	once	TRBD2	TGTGCCAGCAGCCAAGCTGGTAGCGGGGGGCGAGATACGCAGTATTTT	CASSQAGSGGRDTQYF
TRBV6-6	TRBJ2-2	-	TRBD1	TGTGCCAGCAGTCAAAGCCGACAGGGACGGGGAACCGGGGAGCTGTTTTTT	CASSQSRQGRGTGELFF
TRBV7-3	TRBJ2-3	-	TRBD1	TGTGCCAGCAGGGCGACAGGGGGAAACACAGATACGCAGTATTTT	CASRATGGNTDTQYF
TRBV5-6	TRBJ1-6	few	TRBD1	TGTGCCAGCAGACGGGACAGGGGGAACTATAATTCACCCCTCCACTTT	CASRRDRGNYNSPLHF
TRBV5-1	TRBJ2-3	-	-	TGCGCCAGCAGCAGACAGGTATCTAGCACAGATACGCAGTATTTT	CASSRQVSSTDTQYF
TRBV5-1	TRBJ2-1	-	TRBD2	TGCGCCAGCAGCTTGGCTGGCGGGGGGGCCGGGAATGAGCAGTTCTTC	CASSLAGGGAGNEQFF
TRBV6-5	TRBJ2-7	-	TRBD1	TGTGCCAGCAGTCCCGGGACAGACCCTCTCGAGCAGTACTTC	CASSPGTDPLEQYF
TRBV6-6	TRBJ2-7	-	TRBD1	TGTGCCAGCAGGGGGCATGGGACAGCCTCCTCCTACGAGCAGTACTTC	CASRGHGTASSYEQYF
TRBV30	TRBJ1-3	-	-	TGTGCCTGGAGCCGAGGGGGTTCTGGAAACACCATATATTTT	CAWSRGGSGNTIYF
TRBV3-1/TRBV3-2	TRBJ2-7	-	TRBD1	TGTGCCAGCAGCATCGGGACAGGAACGTTCGACGAGCAGTACTTC	CASSIGTGTFDEQYF
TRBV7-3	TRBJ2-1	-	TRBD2	TGTGCCAGCAGCCCCCGACTAGCGGGTCTCAATGAGCAGTTCTTC	CASSPRLAGLNEQFF